The 9 T cell receptor beta chains in this list originate from one sample, sequenced in a study of blood T cell repertoires in COVID-19 (dated by TCRdb to the early 2020s). Libraries were made using the immunoSEQ multiplex PCR assay. Imported from immuneACCESS, the table was reduced by TCRdb to in-frame sequences with V and J called. These copies leave out some clones; in studies compared against another copy, an unresolved V gene accounts for under half, and the cause of the remainder is not known. For this sample there are roughly 150,000 clones; approximately 80% appear just once. More than 7.5% of the sample is taken by the ten largest. Source material: peripheral blood. All receptors derive from a woman in her forties or fifties with acute or convalescent COVID-19.

A few counts support this clone. This chain joins TRBV6-1 and TRBJ2-1; 7 nucleotides match TRBD1. The germline gives CDR1 MNHNS, CDR2 SASEGT. The V gene end was trimmed by 0 bases and the J gene end by 4 bases; junction bases not matched to a gene: 6. The CDR3 loop spans 16 amino acids. The CDR3 region is CASSEALSGGYNEQFF. The DNA for the CDR3 is TGTGCCAGCAGTGAAGCTTTGTCAGGGGGATACAATGAGCAGTTCTTC.

The table lists this clone with a count of one. V is TRBV6-4 and J is TRBJ2-7, with TRBD2 identical over 12 bases. Germline CDR1 and CDR2: MRHNA and SNTAGT. The CDR3 covers 16 residues. Unmatched junction bases numbered 8, after V lost 5 bases and J lost 3 bases. The CDR3 sequence: CASSKPKLAGGYEQYF. The CDR3 DNA reads as TGTGCCAGCAGTAAACCTAAACTAGCGGGAGGCTACGAGCAGTACTTC.

This clone appeared once. V gene TRBV5-1 combines with J gene TRBJ1-1; D might be TRBD1 (6 bases). The CDR3 is 14 amino acids. Germline CDR1 and CDR2: SGHRS and YFSETQ. Trimming pared 4 bases from V and 2 bases from J, leaving 12 bases between. CDR3 sequence (DNA): TGCGCCAGCAGCCTAGGGGGTGGAAACACTGAAGCTTTCTTT. Its protein is CASSLGGGNTEAFF.

The CDR3 DNA sequence: TGTGCCAGCAATGAGGAGACTAGCGGGATTGAGCAGTTCTTC. Its translation is CASNEETSGIEQFF. V is TRBV28 and J is TRBJ2-1, with 11 bases fitting TRBD2. The V segment lost 7 bases and the J segment 9 bases; nucleotides outside the gene matches: 8. The CDR3 loop spans 14 amino acids. CDR1 is MDHEN, CDR2 SYDVKM, per germline.

The gene calls are TRBV28 and TRBJ1-6; perhaps TRBD1 as D (5 bases). The CDR3 totals 16 residues. CDR1 MDHEN and CDR2 SYDVKM come from the germline V gene. V was trimmed by 5 bases and J by 3 bases, leaving 14 bases between them. CDR3 in amino acids: CASSRAYRLYNSPLHF. The CDR3 DNA reads as TGTGCCAGCAGTCGTGCCTACAGGCTCTATAATTCACCCCTCCACTTT.

This clone has a single count. The chain is built from TRBV4-3 and TRBJ2-3, with D perhaps matching TRBD1 (5 bases). Per the germline V gene, CDR1 is LGHNA and CDR2 is YSLEER. The CDR3 has 12 amino acids. The V end was cut by 0 bases, the J end by 9 bases, with 7 bases between. The CDR3, as DNA: TGCGCCAGCAGCCAAGACAGGGTAACGCAGTATTTT. Amino acid sequence: CASSQDRVTQYF.

The rearrangement uses TRBV10-3 and TRBJ2-3, with 8 positions matching TRBD2. CDR3 length: 14 residues. From germline, CDR1 is ENHRY and CDR2 SYGVKD. Losses at the gene ends were 6 bases for V and 4 bases for J; bases not matched to a gene: 6. The CDR3, as DNA: TGTGCCATCAGCGGGAGGGACGGGCCAGATACGCAGTATTTT. Encoded protein: CAISGRDGPDTQYF.

The rearrangement uses TRBV9 and TRBJ2-2; 9 bases are a match to TRBD1. This CDR3 contains 16 residues. Germline lookup yields CDR1 SGDLS and CDR2 YYNGEE. V lost 4 bases and J lost 5; bases outside the gene matches: 9. The chain's CDR3 is CASSILDRGGTGELFF. The DNA of the CDR3 is TGTGCCAGCAGCATTTTGGACAGGGGAGGGACCGGGGAGCTGTTTTTT.

The rearrangement joins TRBV5-1 to TRBJ1-1; 7 positions match TRBD1. The junction had 3 bases not matched to a gene; V was cut back by 4 bases and J by 0 bases. CDR1 is SGHRS and CDR2 is YFSETQ in the germline V gene. The CDR3 contains 14 residues. CDR3 protein: CASSGGQLNTEAFF. In DNA, the CDR3 is TGCGCCAGCAGCGGGGGACAGTTGAACACTGAAGCTTTCTTT.